A single sample is the source of the 14 T cell receptor beta chains below, sequenced in a study of shared clonotypes between healthy human individuals. Sequencing used immunoSEQ multiplex PCR; TCRdb keeps in-frame clones, though not all of them. The data contain fewer than 600,000 clones, around 79% of them singletons. Specimen: PBMCs. These receptors all stem from a woman aged 40-49 years in good health. Some clones in this sample may be carry-over from other donors' samples.

V gene TRBV19 combines with J gene TRBJ1-2; no reliable D call. Germline V CDR1 and CDR2: LNHDA, SQIVND (reference sequence). V lost 1 base and J 0 bases, leaving 6 bases between the germline ends. The CDR3 is 14 amino acids. The CDR3 DNA reads as TGTGCCAGTAGTATAGGAGCAGCTAACTATGGCTACACCTTC. It encodes CASSIGAANYGYTF.

The chain uses TRBV7-2 and TRBJ2-5; the match to TRBD1 covers 9 bases. The J segment lost 1 base and the V segment lost 2 bases, leaving 8 bases of the junction unmatched. CDR3 length equals 17 residues. CDR1 SGHTA and CDR2 FQGNSA come from the germline V gene. The CDR3 spells CASSLNPTGGFQETQYF. As DNA, the CDR3 is TGTGCCAGCAGCTTAAACCCAACAGGGGGCTTCCAAGAGACCCAGTACTTC.

The V call is TRBV7-9, the J call TRBJ2-1; 11 nucleotides match TRBD1. Germline trimming cut 4 bases from V and 5 bases from J; bases unmatched to any gene: 16. The CDR3 has 19 residues. CDR1 and CDR2 from the germline V gene are SEHNR and FQNEAQ (reference sequence). The DNA for the CDR3 is TGTGCCAGCAGCTCCGCTAGGACAGGGGGCACTTGGAGCGACAATGAGCAGTTCTTC. This sequence encodes CASSSARTGGTWSDNEQFF.

V usage is TRBV7-7 and J usage is TRBJ2-5; 8 nucleotides agree with TRBD2. Germline V CDR1 and CDR2: SSHAT, FNYEAQ (reference sequence). The CDR3 covers 15 residues. V was pared by 1 base and J by 5 bases, with 6 bases of the junction left unmatched. The chain's CDR3 is CASSLGGLGGETQYF. CDR3 DNA sequence: TGTGCCAGCAGCTTAGGGGGACTAGGAGGGGAGACCCAGTACTTC.

The chain has TRBV5-1 and TRBJ1-2; D gene unclear. CDR3 length equals 13 residues. Germline V lookup: CDR1 SGHRS, CDR2 YFSETQ. Trimming left V 4 bases short and J 5 bases short, with 12 bases between. CDR3 amino acids: CASSQTGVYGYTF. The CDR3 nucleotides read TGCGCCAGCAGCCAGACGGGAGTTTATGGCTACACCTTC.

This clone was seen a handful of times. The chain employs TRBV11-2 and TRBJ2-5, with D perhaps matching TRBD1 or TRBD2 (5 bases each). CDR1 and CDR2 from the germline V gene are SGHAT and FQNNGV. Trimming pared 3 bases from V and 2 bases from J, leaving 7 bases between. The CDR3 extends over 13 amino acids. The CDR3 reads CASSLGRQETQYF. CDR3 bases: TGTGCCAGCAGCTTGGGACGGCAAGAGACCCAGTACTTC.

This clone has at least ten counts. V is TRBV2 and J is TRBJ2-7; TRBD2 agrees at 11 bases. Trimming removed 8 bases from V and 0 bases from J; junction bases left unmatched: 12. The CDR3 runs 17 residues. Germline assignment: CDR1 SNHLY and CDR2 FYNNEI. Written as DNA, the CDR3 is TGTGCCAGCGCTTCTTCTAGCGGGGGGACTTCCTCCTACGAGCAGTACTTC. It translates to CASASSSGGTSSYEQYF.

This clone was counted between two and nine times. The V call is TRBV7-2, the J call TRBJ1-2; D is ambiguous. The CDR3 sequence is 14 residues long. V was clipped by 3 bases and J by 3 bases, with 11 bases between them. CDR1 is SGHTA, CDR2 FQGNSA, per germline. CDR3 loop: CASSLFKLDYGYTF. The CDR3 bases are TGTGCCAGCAGCTTGTTCAAACTCGACTATGGCTACACCTTC.

V and J are TRBV5-1 and TRBJ2-5; D is undetermined. The germline V gene encodes CDR1 SGHRS and CDR2 YFSETQ. The germline V and J ends were trimmed by 0 bases and 3 bases, with 9 bases remaining between them. The CDR3 has 14 amino acids. CDR3 DNA sequence: TGCGCCAGCAGCTTGGCCGCCTCGGAAGAGACCCAGTACTTC. This translates into CASSLAASEETQYF.

In its sample, this clone was seen once. The chain is built from TRBV7-8 and TRBJ2-3; D may correspond to TRBD1 or TRBD2 (5 bases each). Germline V lookup: CDR1 SGHVS, CDR2 FQNEAQ. Trimming removed 6 bases at V and 2 bases at J, with 15 bases between. CDR3 length: 15 residues. This CDR3 is CASRSMGTNTDTQYF. CDR3 in DNA: TGTGCCAGCAGGTCTATGGGGACGAACACAGATACGCAGTATTTT.

The V gene is TRBV29-1, the J gene TRBJ2-1; 9 positions agree with TRBD1. The V gene's germline CDR1 is SQVTM and CDR2 ANQGSEA. V shed 6 bases, J shed 8 bases, and the junction held 8 bases outside the gene matches. The CDR3 covers 13 residues. CDR3 sequence: CSVGQGLIYEQFF. The CDR3 region has the DNA TGCAGCGTGGGACAGGGACTTATTTATGAGCAGTTCTTC.

V usage is TRBV7-3 and J usage is TRBJ2-3; D gene uncertain. The CDR3 is made up of 16 amino acids. V dropped 5 bases and J dropped 1 base, with 16 bases sitting between them. Germline V gene sequence: CDR1 SGHTA, CDR2 FQGTGA. The CDR3 spells CASSLQSGRGTDTQYF. CDR3 bases: TGTGCCAGCAGCCTCCAATCCGGGCGCGGCACAGATACGCAGTATTTT.

This clone came up a few times. J is TRBJ2-2 and V is TRBV18; 11 nucleotides line up with TRBD2. V lost 3 bases to trimming and J lost 0 bases; unmatched junction nucleotides: 3. CDR3 length: 17 residues. Germline V gene lookup returns CDR1 KGHSH and CDR2 LQKENI. CDR3 bases: TGTGCCAGCTCACCGGGACTAGCGGTCTCGAACACCGGGGAGCTGTTTTTT. This gives the protein CASSPGLAVSNTGELFF. The full variable domain, rest sourced from reference TRBV18 and TRBJ2-2, is NAGVMQNPRHLVRRRGQEARLRCSPMKGHSHVYWYRQLPEEGLKFMVYLQKENIIDESGMPKERFSAEFPKEGPSILRIQQVVRGDSAAYFCASSPGLAVSNTGELFFGEGSRLTVL.

Written as DNA, the CDR3 is TGTGCCAGTAGTATAGGGCTTAGCGGGTTCGGGCAGTTCTTC. Residues: CASSIGLSGFGQFF. V usage is TRBV19 and J usage is TRBJ2-1; 7 nucleotides match TRBD2. Germline V gives CDR1 LNHDA, CDR2 SQIVND (reference sequence). V was pared by 1 base and J by 12 bases, with 9 bases of the junction left unmatched. The CDR3 spans 14 residues.